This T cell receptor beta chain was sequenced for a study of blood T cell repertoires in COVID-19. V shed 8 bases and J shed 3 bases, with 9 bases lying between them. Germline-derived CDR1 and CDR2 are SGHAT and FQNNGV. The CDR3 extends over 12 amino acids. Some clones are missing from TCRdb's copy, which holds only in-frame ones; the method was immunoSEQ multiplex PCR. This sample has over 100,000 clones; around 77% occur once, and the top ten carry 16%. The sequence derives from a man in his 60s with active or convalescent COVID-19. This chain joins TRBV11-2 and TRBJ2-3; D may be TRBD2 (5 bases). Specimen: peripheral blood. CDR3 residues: CASGLRTDTQYF. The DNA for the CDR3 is TGTGCCAGCGGACTTCGAACAGATACGCAGTATTTT.